What follows are 14 T cell receptor beta chains derived from one specimen sequenced in a study of T cell changes during pregnancy in multiple sclerosis. The repertoire was sequenced with immunoSEQ multiplex PCR; TCRdb's copy has only in-frame clones and lacks some. The table lists tens of thousands of clones, around 94% of them singletons. Here the sequenced sample was peripheral blood, taken before pregnancy. These receptors originate from a female donor with multiple sclerosis, enrolled in a pregnancy study.

The chain couples TRBV4-3 to TRBJ1-2; possibly TRBD1 for D (5 bases). Trimming stripped 0 bases from V and 7 bases from J, with 12 bases between. CDR1 and CDR2 (germline): LGHNA, YSLEER. This CDR3 region has 14 residues. The CDR3 coding sequence is TGCGCCAGCAGCCAAGATAGCCAGGGTATTGGCTACACCTTC. Encoded protein: CASSQDSQGIGYTF.

This chain connects TRBV6-1 to TRBJ2-7; 8 nucleotides match TRBD1. The trim removed 2 bases at V and 6 bases at J, leaving 12 bases unmatched. The CDR3 runs 16 residues. In germline, CDR1 is MNHNS, CDR2 SASEGT. The CDR3 here is CASSEIGGGQGSEQYF. The CDR3 DNA sequence: TGTGCCAGCAGTGAAATCGGTGGCGGACAGGGTTCCGAGCAGTACTTC.

This chain connects TRBV28 to TRBJ2-5; 14 bases align to TRBD2. The CDR3 length is 16 residues. Germline trimming cut 4 bases from V and 2 bases from J; bases unmatched to any gene: 3. The germline CDR1 and CDR2 sequences are MDHEN and SYDVKM. The CDR3 loop reads CASSSGLAGEQETQYF. The CDR3 bases are TGTGCCAGCAGTTCGGGACTAGCGGGAGAGCAAGAGACCCAGTACTTC.

The chain has TRBV27 and TRBJ2-1; 13 nucleotides agree with TRBD2. Germline CDR1 is MNHEY and CDR2 is SMNVEV (reference sequence). The V gene end was trimmed by 4 bases and the J gene end by 7 bases; junction bases not matched to a gene: 7. The CDR3 has 16 amino acids. The CDR3 here is CASSSGTSGVVNEQFF. Here the CDR3 DNA reads TGTGCCAGCAGTTCTGGGACTAGCGGGGTGGTGAATGAGCAGTTCTTC.

V and J are TRBV7-9 and TRBJ2-1; TRBD1 aligns across 7 bases. The CDR3 is 15 residues long. Germline CDR1 is SEHNR and CDR2 is FQNEAQ (reference sequence). V shed 4 bases, J shed 5 bases, and the junction held 8 bases outside the gene matches. CDR3 DNA: TGTGCCAGCAGCTCCCCGGGACAGAAAAACAATGAGCAGTTCTTC. It codes for CASSSPGQKNNEQFF.

The chain is built from TRBV2 and TRBJ2-5, with 7 bases matching TRBD2. The CDR3 runs 15 residues. Unmatched junction bases numbered 10, after V lost 7 bases and J lost 2 bases. Germline loops: CDR1 SNHLY, CDR2 FYNNEI. CDR3 region: CASMHNLAAQETQYF. CDR3 DNA: TGTGCCAGCATGCATAATCTAGCGGCACAAGAGACCCAGTACTTC.

The rearrangement uses TRBV5-1 and TRBJ2-3, with D perhaps matching TRBD1 (6 bases). The germline V gene has CDR1 SGHRS and CDR2 YFSETQ. Trimming removed 4 bases at V and 2 bases at J, with 14 bases between. The CDR3 totals 15 residues. Here the CDR3 DNA reads TGCGCCAGCAGCGACACAGGGTTCATCACAGATACGCAGTATTTT. Its translation: CASSDTGFITDTQYF. Full variable domain (remainder filled in from reference TRBV5-1 and TRBJ2-3): KAGVTQTPRYLIKTRGQQVTLSCSPISGHRSVSWYQQTPGQGLQFLFEYFSETQRNKGNFPGRFSGRQFSNSRSEMNVSTLELGDSALYLCASSDTGFITDTQYFGPGTRLTVL.

The chain links TRBV4-3 to TRBJ2-7; D is unresolved. V was trimmed by 0 bases and J by 1 base, leaving 13 bases between them. This CDR3 has 16 amino acids. Germline V CDR1 and CDR2: LGHNA, YSLEER. The CDR3 region is CASSQDSTQPSYEQYF. Here the CDR3 DNA reads TGCGCCAGCAGCCAAGATTCAACACAACCTTCCTACGAGCAGTACTTC.

This chain joins TRBV11-3 and TRBJ2-7; maybe TRBD2 (6 bases). V was trimmed by 3 bases and J by 2 bases, leaving 20 bases between them. In germline, CDR1 is SGHNT, CDR2 YENEEA. The CDR3 extends over 17 amino acids. The CDR3: CASSLGGWGSPTYEQYF. CDR3 DNA: TGTGCCAGCAGCTTGGGGGGTTGGGGCAGTCCCACCTACGAGCAGTACTTC.

This rearrangement joins TRBV11-2 to TRBJ2-3; 11 positions match TRBD2. CDR3 length equals 13 residues. Trimming cost V 8 bases and J 3 bases; bases outside gene matches: 1. Per germline, CDR1 SGHAT and CDR2 FQNNGV. The CDR3 spells CASRLAGTDTQYF. CDR3 in DNA: TGTGCCAGCCGACTAGCGGGGACAGATACGCAGTATTTT.

The chain employs TRBV7-9 and TRBJ1-2; a weak D match, TRBD1 (6 bases). Germline CDR1 and CDR2: SEHNR and FQNEAQ (reference sequence). V was shortened by 5 bases and J by 10 bases, with 20 bases between the two germline ends. This CDR3 region has 14 residues. The CDR3 protein is CASSTSGAARVYTF. DNA for the CDR3: TGTGCCAGCAGCACTTCAGGGGCCGCCCGTGTCTACACCTTC.

This chain joins TRBV7-9 and TRBJ2-1; D might be TRBD2 (6 bases). This CDR3 spans 18 amino acids. With 2 bases removed from V and 3 bases from J, the gap between germline ends came to 20 bases. Germline values: CDR1 SEHNR, CDR2 FQNEAQ (reference sequence). The chain's CDR3 is CASSLSRVRLAHYNEQFF. The CDR3 nucleotides are TGTGCCAGCAGCTTAAGCAGGGTTCGTCTAGCGCACTACAATGAGCAGTTCTTC.

The chain recombines TRBV6-6 with TRBJ1-4; D is unclear. Germline loops: CDR1 MNHNY, CDR2 SVGAGI (reference sequence). The length of the CDR3 is 16 residues. V was clipped by 0 bases and J by 6 bases, with 14 bases between them. Here the CDR3 reads CASSYSEGLQDEKLFF. CDR3 in DNA: TGTGCCAGCAGTTACTCGGAAGGACTTCAGGATGAAAAACTGTTTTTT.

The V call is TRBV30, the J call TRBJ2-1, with D perhaps TRBD1 (6 bases). The germline gives CDR1 GTSNPN, CDR2 SVGIG (reference sequence). The V gene lost 1 base and the J gene lost 10 bases, with 17 bases spanning the gap. This CDR3 has 14 residues. CDR3 nucleotide sequence: TGTGCCTGGAGTGGCTACGGGACAACCAGAGAGCAGTTCTTC. Its protein is CAWSGYGTTREQFF.